The 26 T cell receptor beta chains reported below all come from one sample, sequenced in a study of cytomegalovirus exposure and HLA in healthy donors. Sequencing used immunoSEQ multiplex PCR; TCRdb keeps in-frame clones, though not all of them. The sample contains about 130,000 clones, roughly 89% of which appear only once. The source material was PBMCs. The receptors shown here come from a woman aged 18 to 35 in good health and CMV-seronegative.

The rearrangement links TRBV5-6 to TRBJ2-1; D possibly corresponds to TRBD2 (6 bases). The CDR3 consists of 14 residues. V lost 4 bases and J lost 4, with 12 bases in between. Germline CDR1 is SGHDT and CDR2 is YYEEEE. In nucleotides, the CDR3 is TGTGCCAGCAGCCCCAGGGAGGCTTACAATGAGCAGTTCTTC. It is translated as CASSPREAYNEQFF.

The table lists this clone with a count of one. The chain employs TRBV11-3 and TRBJ2-2; 7 nucleotides align to TRBD1. CDR1 is SGHNT and CDR2 is YENEEA in the germline V gene. The CDR3 loop spans 14 amino acids. V was pared by 5 bases and J by 6 bases, with 6 bases of the junction left unmatched. CDR3 protein: CASSMTTGAGELFF. CDR3 DNA: TGTGCCAGCAGCATGACCACAGGGGCCGGGGAGCTGTTTTTT.

V and J are TRBV7-9 and TRBJ2-7; the match to TRBD1 covers 11 bases. This CDR3 has 15 amino acids. J lost 6 bases, V lost 4 bases, and 8 bases had no gene match. Germline V lookup: CDR1 SEHNR, CDR2 FQNEAQ (reference sequence). The CDR3 here is CASSSIGTGGREQYV. For the CDR3, the DNA is TGTGCCAGCAGCTCTATCGGGACAGGGGGTCGCGAGCAGTACGTC.

This chain joins TRBV28 and TRBJ1-4, with D unresolved. CDR1 MDHEN and CDR2 SYDVKM come from the germline V gene. V shed 2 bases and J shed 4 bases, with 11 bases lying between them. This CDR3 has 15 residues. The CDR3 spells CASSLPAGNNEKLFF. The CDR3 DNA reads as TGTGCCAGCAGTTTACCCGCCGGGAATAATGAAAAACTGTTTTTT.

The rearrangement joins TRBV28 to TRBJ2-7, with 8 nucleotides matching TRBD1. J lost 3 bases, V lost 3 bases, and 7 bases had no gene match. The CDR3 consists of 15 residues. The germline CDR1 and CDR2 sequences are MDHEN and SYDVKM. This CDR3 reads CASSLYDRGRYEQYF. CDR3 DNA: TGTGCCAGCAGTTTGTACGACAGGGGACGCTACGAGCAGTACTTC.

The J gene is TRBJ2-5, the V gene TRBV10-2; D is possibly TRBD1 (6 bases). The germline CDR1 and CDR2 sequences are WSHSY and SAAADI. The CDR3 is 13 amino acids. Trimming left V 5 bases short and J 5 bases short, with 12 bases between. The CDR3 coding sequence is TGCGCCAGCAGTCAACAGGGAAGGGAGACCCAGTACTTC. Encoded protein: CASSQQGRETQYF.

This CDR3 is CAWTLTGGSEKLFF. The CDR3 nucleotides are TGTGCCTGGACTTTGACAGGGGGCTCAGAAAAACTGTTTTTT. This chain uses TRBV30 with TRBJ1-4, with TRBD1 matching over 10 bases. The CDR3 consists of 14 residues. The V segment lost 4 bases and the J segment 8 bases; nucleotides outside the gene matches: 7. CDR1 and CDR2 (germline): GTSNPN, SVGIG (reference sequence).

This chain uses TRBV28 with TRBJ2-7, with 7 positions matching TRBD2. Germline lookup yields CDR1 MDHEN and CDR2 SYDVKM. The V gene end was trimmed by 6 bases and the J gene end by 2 bases; junction bases not matched to a gene: 10. CDR3 length equals 15 residues. Written as DNA, the CDR3 is TGTGCCAGCAGACTCGATCTAGCGGAGGCCTACGAGCAGTACTTC. This encodes CASRLDLAEAYEQYF.

The rearrangement joins TRBV5-1 to TRBJ1-1; possibly TRBD1 for D (5 bases). This CDR3 has 20 residues. Germline V gives CDR1 SGHRS, CDR2 YFSETQ. V was cut by 7 bases and J by 0 bases, with 31 bases left in between. The chain's CDR3 is CASQTGEGVGIHGMNTEAFF. Written as DNA, the CDR3 is TGCGCCAGCCAAACGGGGGAGGGAGTCGGGATTCATGGGATGAACACTGAAGCTTTCTTT.

The rearrangement joins TRBV18 to TRBJ2-3; D may be TRBD1 (6 bases). With 6 bases removed from V and 3 bases from J, the gap between germline ends came to 10 bases. The CDR3 extends over 13 amino acids. CDR1 is KGHSH and CDR2 is LQKENI in the germline V gene. In nucleotides, the CDR3 is TGTGCCAGCTCCAGAGGGGGAACAGATACGCAGTATTTT. As protein: CASSRGGTDTQYF.

The chain employs TRBV29-1 and TRBJ1-3, with 12 bases matching TRBD1. Germline V CDR1 and CDR2: SQVTM, ANQGSEA. With V trimmed by 0 bases and J by 4 bases, 1 base remained unmatched. This CDR3 has 15 amino acids. CDR3 sequence (DNA): TGCAGCGTTGAAGATGGGACAGGGGGCGGAAACACCATATATTTT. This gives the protein CSVEDGTGGGNTIYF.

The rearrangement joins TRBV30 to TRBJ1-5, with a possible D match to TRBD1 (6 bases). Between the trimmed V and J ends, which lost 3 bases and 0 bases, there was a span of 15 bases. From germline, CDR1 is GTSNPN and CDR2 SVGIG (reference sequence). The CDR3 is 16 amino acids. The CDR3 coding sequence is TGTGCCTGGAGCTCAAAGGGACACGATAGCAATCAGCCCCAGCATTTT. The encoded protein is CAWSSKGHDSNQPQHF.

The rearrangement joins TRBV12-1 to TRBJ2-1; the D segment call TRBD2 is taken from the table without a DNA check. TRBV12-1 is marked as a pseudogene. This CDR3 contains 16 residues. CDR3 loop: CASSFHSGVAYNEQFF. DNA for the CDR3: TGTGCCAGCAGCTTTCATAGCGGGGTAGCCTACAATGAGCAGTTCTTC.

This chain links TRBV19 with TRBJ1-4; the D gene is possibly TRBD1 (5 bases). Germline-derived CDR1 and CDR2 are LNHDA and SQIVND (reference sequence). This CDR3 region has 15 residues. Trimming cost V 3 bases and J 6 bases, with 14 bases left between them. Written as DNA, the CDR3 is TGTGCCAGTAGTATGACTCCCAGGGAGGATGAAAAACTGTTTTTT. It specifies CASSMTPREDEKLFF.

V usage is TRBV30 and J usage is TRBJ2-6; D is perhaps TRBD2 (5 bases). This CDR3 spans 16 amino acids. Germline assignment: CDR1 GTSNPN and CDR2 SVGIG (reference sequence). Trimming stripped 3 bases from V and 1 base from J, with 13 bases between. CDR3 region: CAWSPRTPSGANVLTF. The CDR3 DNA sequence: TGTGCCTGGAGCCCAAGGACTCCTTCTGGGGCCAACGTCCTGACTTTC.

The rearrangement links TRBV11-2 to TRBJ2-3; the match to TRBD2 covers 13 bases. The CDR3 contains 19 residues. Germline V gene sequence: CDR1 SGHAT, CDR2 FQNNGV. V lost 4 bases and J lost 3; bases outside the gene matches: 13. The CDR3 here is CASSSDGTSGAVLTDTQYF. CDR3 nucleotides: TGTGCCAGCAGCTCGGACGGGACTAGCGGGGCAGTTTTAACAGATACGCAGTATTTT.

The V and J genes are TRBV7-9 and TRBJ1-5; D gene uncertain. V was trimmed by 5 bases and J by 4 bases, leaving 12 bases between them. CDR3 length: 14 residues. Looked up from germline, CDR1 is SEHNR and CDR2 is FQNEAQ (reference sequence). CDR3 coding DNA: TGTGCCAGCAGCGGCGGACGGGAAAATCAGCCCCAGCATTTT. Translation: CASSGGRENQPQHF. The variable domain in full, with the rest retrieved from reference TRBV7-9 and TRBJ1-5, is DTGVSQNPRHKITKRGQNVTFRCDPISEHNRLYWYRQTLGQGPEFLTYFQNEAQLEKSRLLSDRFSAERPKGSFSTLEIQRTEQGDSAMYLCASSGGRENQPQHFGDGTRLSIL.

This clone was recorded once. V is TRBV9 and J is TRBJ2-5; 10 nucleotides line up with TRBD1. V lost 3 bases to trimming and J lost 1 base; unmatched junction nucleotides: 3. Germline CDR1 and CDR2: SGDLS and YYNGEE. CDR3 length: 15 residues. This CDR3 is CASSGTGGIQETQYF. The CDR3, as DNA: TGTGCCAGCAGCGGGACAGGGGGGATCCAAGAGACCCAGTACTTC.

V usage is TRBV9 and J usage is TRBJ1-1; TRBD1 aligns across 7 bases. Germline V gene lookup returns CDR1 SGDLS and CDR2 YYNGEE. Losses at the gene ends were 3 bases for V and 3 bases for J; bases not matched to a gene: 14. CDR3 length: 17 amino acids. In DNA form, the CDR3 reads TGTGCCAGCAGCGGAGGGGGCAGGGGATTTTCGGACACTGAAGCTTTCTTT. Translating it yields CASSGGGRGFSDTEAFF. Filled out from reference TRBV9 and TRBJ1-1, the complete variable domain reads DSGVTQTPKHLITATGQRVTLRCSPRSGDLSVYWYQQSLDQGLQFLIQYYNGEERAKGNILERFSAQQFPDLHSELNLSSLELGDSALYFCASSGGGRGFSDTEAFFGQGTRLTVV.

The chain employs TRBV27 and TRBJ2-7; D possibly corresponds to TRBD1 (5 bases). The length of the CDR3 is 13 residues. Germline values: CDR1 MNHEY, CDR2 SMNVEV (reference sequence). V lost 4 bases, J lost 5 bases, and 12 bases lay in between. The CDR3 here is CASSSWGPHEQYF. CDR3 DNA sequence: TGTGCCAGCAGTTCCTGGGGCCCCCACGAGCAGTACTTC.

The CDR3 here is CASSSTPGDYEQYF. CDR3 nucleotides: TGTGCCAGCAGTTCGACCCCAGGCGACTACGAGCAGTACTTC. The chain employs TRBV7-9 and TRBJ2-7; D is unresolved. The CDR3 runs to 14 residues. V was shortened by 6 bases and J by 3 bases, with 15 bases between the two germline ends. CDR1 is SEHNR, CDR2 FQNEAQ, per germline (reference sequence).

The V call is TRBV16, the J call TRBJ2-7; 8 bases are a match to TRBD1. Germline V gene lookup returns CDR1 KGHSY and CDR2 FQNENV. The CDR3 runs 17 residues. The junction had 9 bases not matched to a gene; V was cut back by 2 bases and J by 0 bases. DNA of the CDR3: TGTGCCAGCAGCCAAACCTCCGGGACAGGCTTCTCCTACGAGCAGTACGTC. This gives the protein CASSQTSGTGFSYEQYV.

The chain uses TRBV14 and TRBJ2-7; the match to TRBD1 covers 7 bases. The V and J ends lost 6 bases and 2 bases, in that order; junction bases with no gene match: 7. The CDR3 runs 14 residues. The germline V gene encodes CDR1 SGHDN and CDR2 FVKESK. CDR3 sequence reads: CASRGRDRPYEQYF. Here the CDR3 DNA reads TGTGCCAGCAGGGGTAGGGACAGACCCTACGAGCAGTACTTC.

The chain combines TRBV6-5 with TRBJ1-1; 8 bases align to TRBD1. Trimming took 8 bases from V and 3 from J; bases not matched to a gene: 11. The CDR3 loop spans 15 amino acids. Germline V lookup: CDR1 MNHEY, CDR2 SVGAGI. CDR3 DNA sequence: TGTGCCAGCCGAAGACAGGGGAAACAGGACACTGAAGCTTTCTTT. Its translation is CASRRQGKQDTEAFF.

This sequence joins TRBV5-4 and TRBJ1-2; maybe TRBD1 (5 bases). Germline V lookup: CDR1 SGHNT, CDR2 YYREEE (reference sequence). Trimming cost V 3 bases and J 6 bases, with 12 bases left between them. The CDR3 covers 13 residues. The CDR3 region has the DNA TGTGCCAGCAGCTGGGAGGGGTGGGATGGCTACACCTTC. Protein: CASSWEGWDGYTF.

This chain links TRBV6-5 with TRBJ2-6; D gene uncertain. Germline CDR1 is MNHEY and CDR2 is SVGAGI. The germline V and J ends were trimmed by 2 bases and 2 bases, with 10 bases remaining between them. The CDR3 extends over 16 amino acids. CDR3 nucleotide sequence: TGTGCCAGCAGTTACGCCACACCGACTGGGGCCAACGTCCTGACTTTC. This codes for CASSYATPTGANVLTF.